This TCR beta chain was captured in a study of Graves' ophthalmopathy and Graves' hyperthyroidism. CDR3 length equals 16 residues. The V end lost 0 bases, the J end lost 3 bases, and 18 bases lay between the germline ends. The germline CDR1 and CDR2 sequences are DFQATT and SNEGSKA (reference sequence). The study amplified TCR beta CDR3 regions using RNA transcripts. Investigators did first-round RT-PCR with HTBI primers, then second-round multiplex PCR. TCRdb used MiXCR to reprocess the multiplex PCR reads, holding one entry per CDR3 protein. This table holds 200,000 to 250,000 distinct CDR3 sequences, over 25% found once. Ophthalmopathy cases showed moderate-to-severe activity, scoring CAS ≥3 and NOSPECS ≥4, with duration under 3 months.

V is TRBV20-1 and J is TRBJ2-7; a possible D gene is TRBD2 (5 bases). This TCR came from a man aged 50-60 years with Graves' ophthalmopathy. Sequenced: peripheral blood. CDR3 bases: TGCAGTGCTAGAGACGTCGGAAGCGGATCCCTCTACGAGCAGTACTTC. Its protein is CSARDVGSGSLYEQYF.